This entry features one T cell receptor beta chain sequence. The data originate from a study of blood T cell repertoires in COVID-19. Looking at the study overall: Collection of acute and convalescent COVID-19 samples took place in the United States, Italy and Spain.

Clones were read by immunoSEQ multiplex PCR, and TCRdb kept only the in-frame ones, dropping some. The table includes 88,000 or so clones, around 79% detected once. The V gene end was trimmed by 0 bases and the J gene end by 5 bases; junction bases not matched to a gene: 4. The CDR3 spans 14 residues. Germline CDR1 and CDR2: SGHDT and YYEEEE. The rearrangement links TRBV5-6 to TRBJ2-5; 7 positions match TRBD2. The sample taken for sequencing was peripheral blood. The receptor comes from a human donor in a cohort sampled during active COVID-19. CDR3 sequence (DNA): TGTGCCAGCAGCTTGGTCCTGGGGGGGGAGACCCAGTACTTC. Amino acid sequence: CASSLVLGGETQYF.